These 14 T cell receptor beta chains share one sample of origin, sequenced in a study of T-cell memory formation after mild COVID-19. TCRdb re-analysed the 5' RACE reads in MiXCR, keeping a single row per CDR3 protein. Of more than 150,000 distinct CDR3 sequences listed, approximately 17% are singletons. Sequences were obtained from PBMCs or a T cell subset sorted from them (not recorded which). The receptors stem from a man aged 18-30 years who had mild COVID-19 (a few samples of this study predate the infection). Cell type and time point are not known.

CDR3 sequence: CASSLGGNSYEQYV. CDR3 DNA: TGTGCCAGCAGCTTAGGGGGGAATTCCTACGAGCAGTACGTC. This chain joins TRBV7-8 and TRBJ2-7; either TRBD1 or TRBD2 may fit D (5 bases each). The CDR3 extends over 14 amino acids. Trimming stripped 1 base from V and 1 base from J, with 8 bases between. Germline CDR1 is SGHVS and CDR2 is FQNEAQ.

This clonotype was counted between two and nine times. The chain has TRBV6-5 and TRBJ1-2, with D perhaps matching TRBD1 (5 bases). This CDR3 region has 16 residues. V was cut by 2 bases and J by 0 bases, with 13 bases left in between. Germline assignment: CDR1 MNHEY and CDR2 SVGAGI. CDR3 region: CASSYGGRPPNYGYTF. CDR3 in DNA: TGTGCCAGCAGTTACGGGGGACGGCCCCCTAACTATGGCTACACCTTC.

This clonotype was detected only a few times. The chain carries TRBV7-2 and TRBJ2-5; D might be TRBD1 (5 bases). This CDR3 is 15 amino acids long. Trimming took off 1 base at V and 13 bases at J, with 22 bases between the two ends. The germline V gene has CDR1 SGHTA and CDR2 FQGNSA. The CDR3 here is CASSLGDRGGAVWYF. DNA for the CDR3: TGTGCCAGCAGCTTAGGCGACCGTGGTGGGGCAGTTTGGTACTTC.

The V call is TRBV24-1, the J call TRBJ2-5, with D possibly matching TRBD1 (6 bases). With 9 bases removed from V and 5 bases from J, the gap between germline ends came to 18 bases. Per germline, CDR1 KGHDR and CDR2 SFDVKD. The length of the CDR3 is 14 residues. The CDR3 nucleotides are TGTGCCACCTTGAGGATAGCGAGGGGGGAGACCCAGTACTTC. Encoded protein: CATLRIARGETQYF.

This clonotype was counted between two and nine times. J is TRBJ1-6 and V is TRBV6-6; D not resolved. Germline values: CDR1 MNHNY, CDR2 SVGAGI (reference sequence). CDR3 length: 12 residues. Trimming cost V 5 bases and J 9 bases, with 8 bases left between them. CDR3 in amino acids: CASSPPASPLHF. CDR3 sequence (DNA): TGTGCCAGCAGTCCCCCGGCTTCACCCCTCCACTTT.

This clonotype was seen a handful of times. The chain links TRBV15 to TRBJ2-7; no firm D call. The CDR3 runs to 15 residues. The V and J ends lost 1 base and 1 base respectively, with 11 bases between them. CDR1 is LNHNV, CDR2 YYDKDF, per germline (reference sequence). The CDR3 protein is CATSRVGGRSYEQYF. The CDR3, as DNA: TGTGCCACCAGCAGAGTAGGCGGCAGATCCTACGAGCAGTACTTC.

The chain recombines TRBV9 with TRBJ2-3; 10 bases are a match to TRBD2. With 0 bases clipped from V and 0 bases from J, the junction kept 10 bases outside the gene matches. Germline CDR1 SGDLS, CDR2 YYNGEE. This CDR3 has 19 residues. The CDR3 sequence: CASSVDPSGGLSSTDTQYF. The CDR3 region has the DNA TGTGCCAGCAGCGTAGATCCTAGCGGGGGCCTCTCTAGCACAGATACGCAGTATTTT. The whole variable domain, remainder taken from reference TRBV9 and TRBJ2-3, is DSGVTQTPKHLITATGQRVTLRCSPRSGDLSVYWYQQSLDQGLQFLIQYYNGEERAKGNILERFSAQQFPDLHSELNLSSLELGDSALYFCASSVDPSGGLSSTDTQYFGPGTRLTVL.

This clonotype occurred a few times. The CDR3 DNA is TGTGCCAGCAGCTCCGACCGGGGCGCAGATACGCAGTATTTT. Its protein product is CASSSDRGADTQYF. The genes are TRBV7-9 and TRBJ2-3; D might be TRBD1 or TRBD2, each matching 5 bases. The CDR3 sequence is 14 residues long. Germline values: CDR1 SEHNR, CDR2 FQNEAQ (reference sequence). Trimming took 4 bases from V and 4 from J, leaving 12 bases between them.

In this sample, this clonotype turned up a few times. The chain links TRBV4-3 to TRBJ1-5; D might be TRBD1 (5 bases). The germline V gene encodes CDR1 LGHNA and CDR2 YSLEER. This CDR3 has 16 residues. Trimming took off 4 bases at V and 2 bases at J, with 15 bases between the two ends. CDR3 sequence reads: CASSPQVGEGNQPQHF. In nucleotides, the CDR3 is TGCGCCAGCAGCCCCCAGGTGGGGGAGGGCAATCAGCCCCAGCATTTT.

The sample holds a few counts of this clonotype. This chain joins TRBV5-1 and TRBJ1-1; no clear D. The CDR3 contains 14 residues. The V end lost 4 bases, the J end lost 3 bases, and 13 bases lay between the germline ends. Germline values: CDR1 SGHRS, CDR2 YFSETQ. CDR3 residues: CASSPTSQDTEAFF. The CDR3 DNA is TGCGCCAGCAGCCCTACTTCCCAGGACACTGAAGCTTTCTTT.

This clonotype has more than one count but fewer than ten. The CDR3 protein is CASSLWGGNQPQHF. For the CDR3, the DNA is TGTGCCAGCAGTTTATGGGGGGGCAATCAGCCCCAGCATTTT. This chain joins TRBV12-3 or TRBV12-4 and TRBJ1-5; a weak D match, TRBD1 (5 bases). The V end was cut by 2 bases, the J end by 2 bases, with 7 bases between. The CDR3 is 14 amino acids.

The chain combines TRBV20-1 with TRBJ1-5; a weak D match, TRBD1 (6 bases). There are 15 residues in the CDR3. Trimming shortened V by 3 bases and J by 7 bases, and 19 bases separated the two germline ends. The germline V gene encodes CDR1 DFQATT and CDR2 SNEGSKA (reference sequence). The CDR3 coding sequence is TGCAGTGCTAGTTACGGGGAGGAGGGGGGCCAGCCCCAGCATTTT. It is translated as CSASYGEEGGQPQHF.

V and J are TRBV20-1 and TRBJ2-3; 12 positions agree with TRBD2. This CDR3 spans 15 amino acids. V shed 4 bases, J shed 6 bases, and the junction held 8 bases outside the gene matches. Germline CDR1 DFQATT, CDR2 SNEGSKA (reference sequence). CDR3 loop: CSAIELAGGSDTQYF. In DNA form, the CDR3 reads TGCAGTGCTATAGAACTAGCGGGGGGATCGGATACGCAGTATTTT.

J is TRBJ2-5 and V is TRBV28; TRBD2 might be the D (6 bases). V was pared by 6 bases and J by 5 bases, with 10 bases between. The length of the CDR3 is 12 residues. Germline loops: CDR1 MDHEN, CDR2 SYDVKM. The CDR3: CASREGGETQYF. The CDR3 DNA is TGTGCCAGCAGGGAGGGTGGCGAGACCCAGTACTTC.